A selection of T cell receptor beta chains follows, all from one sample in a study of T cell responses to AZD1222 COVID-19 vaccine. Some clones are missing from TCRdb's copy, which holds only in-frame ones; the method was immunoSEQ multiplex PCR. The table shows approximately 150,000 clones, with about 91% occurring only once. Sequenced here: peripheral blood, sampled 28 days after the second AZD1222 dose. These receptor sequences come from an adult who received the AZD1222 COVID-19 vaccine. CDR3s include the opening cysteine and the closing phenylalanine or tryptophan. A D gene is named only where the DNA matches it firmly. Size is stated for part of the rows, as once, few or many counts, or as a class when the clone is expanded.

V	D	J	size	DNA	CDR3
TRBV6-6	NA	TRBJ1-2	once	TGTGCCAGCAGATTACCAGGAGACGGCTATGGCTACACCTTC	CASRLPGDGYGYTF
TRBV29-1	TRBD1	TRBJ1-1	NA	TGCAGCGCAAGACAGGGGAGAACTGAAGCTTTCTTT	CSARQGRTEAFF
TRBV7-6	TRBD1	TRBJ1-4	NA	TGTGCCAGCAGCCCTCGCTACACACAGGGGATTAATGAAAAACTGTTTTTT	CASSPRYTQGINEKLFF
TRBV7-3	NA	TRBJ2-3	NA	TGTGCCAGCAGCCACTACGGAGGCACGCAGTATTTT	CASSHYGGTQYF
TRBV2	NA	TRBJ1-2	NA	TGTGCCAGCAGTGGTTATCCTAACAAAGGGCACTATGGCTACACCTTC	CASSGYPNKGHYGYTF
TRBV2	NA	TRBJ1-5	NA	TGTGCCAGCAGTGAAGCGCTTTGGGGGCGCAGAGATCAGCCCCAGCATTTT	CASSEALWGRRDQPQHF
TRBV12-3/TRBV12-4	NA	TRBJ2-1	NA	TGTGCCAGCAGCACTTACAATGAGCAGTTCTTC	CASSTYNEQFF
TRBV4-3	NA	TRBJ1-1	NA	TGCGCCAGCAGCCTTTTCCTCGGACGAAAGAACACTGAAGCTTTCTTT	CASSLFLGRKNTEAFF
TRBV12-3/TRBV12-4	NA	TRBJ1-5	NA	TGTGCCAGCAGTTTAAGGAATCAGCCCCAGCATTTT	CASSLRNQPQHF
TRBV10-3	TRBD1	TRBJ1-2	NA	TGTGCCATCAGTTCGGGACAGGGTTTCTATGGCTACACCTTC	CAISSGQGFYGYTF